This T cell receptor (beta chain) appears in the sequencing data of a study of T cell repertoires in cytomegalovirus infection. Turning to the study itself: In public TCR beta signatures, there were indications of both CMV infection and matching HLA type.

Using its own MiXCR run on the reads, TCRdb lists one record per CDR3 protein. This sample yields some 220,000 distinct CDR3 sequences, of which over 9% are seen a single time; around 1.6% belongs to the top ten. V dropped 1 base and J dropped 0 bases, with 3 bases sitting between them. This CDR3 is built from 14 residues. Per the germline V gene, CDR1 is SGHTA and CDR2 is FQGNSA. This clonotype appeared many times. No antigen is known for it. The study's findings and limits: Clonotypes of TCR beta that were HLA-C-restricted and CMV-specific dominated the ex vivo response. There were carriers of CMV plus the relevant HLA, and cumulative public TCR beta family frequency identified them.

The rearrangement uses TRBV7-2 and TRBJ2-2; D call uncertain. This receptor was obtained from a human donor in good health (CMV status not recorded). Some clones in this sample may be carry-over from other donors' samples. The sequenced sample consisted of PBMCs. The CDR3: CASSLGSNTGELFF. Written as DNA, the CDR3 is TGTGCCAGCAGCTTAGGGTCGAACACCGGGGAGCTGTTTTTT.